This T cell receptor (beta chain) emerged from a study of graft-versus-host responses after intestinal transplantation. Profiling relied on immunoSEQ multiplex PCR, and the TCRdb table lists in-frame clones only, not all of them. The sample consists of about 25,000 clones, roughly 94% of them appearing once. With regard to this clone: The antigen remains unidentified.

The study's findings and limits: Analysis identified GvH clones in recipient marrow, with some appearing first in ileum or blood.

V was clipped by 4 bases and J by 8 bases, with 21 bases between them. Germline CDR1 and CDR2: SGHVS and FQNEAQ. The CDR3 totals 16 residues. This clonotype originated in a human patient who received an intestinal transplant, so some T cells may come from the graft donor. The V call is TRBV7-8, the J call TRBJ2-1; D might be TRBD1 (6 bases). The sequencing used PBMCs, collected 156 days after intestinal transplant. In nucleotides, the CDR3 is TGTGCCAGCAGCTCCCTACGTGGCAGGGGAGTCGATGAGCAGTTCTTC. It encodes CASSSLRGRGVDEQFF.